This T cell receptor (beta chain) was profiled in a study of shared clonotypes between healthy human individuals. Background on the study: Each donor had three CD4 naive, three CD4 memory, two CD8 naive and one CD8 memory plate.

Libraries were prepared by immunoSEQ multiplex PCR; TCRdb keeps only in-frame clonotypes and omits some of them. Counted here are about 120,000 clones, 68% occurring once; the ten biggest clones make up about a quarter. There are 13 residues in the CDR3. The ends were cut back, 2 bases at V and 6 bases at J, with 10 bases in the middle. Germline lookup yields CDR1 LNHNV and CDR2 YYDKDF (reference sequence). CD45RO+ cells went into CD8 memory alongside CCR7-negative CD45RA+ TemRA cells. Regarding this clone: The antigen is not known.

Study-level results: Naive subsets generally had larger estimated richness than memory subsets. Among donors, sharing of clonotypes was expected to be affected by sequencing depth.

The TCR originated in a woman aged 25 to 39 in good health. Sequencing was carried out using memory CD8+ T cells sorted from blood. As to subset: CD45RO+ cells pooled with CCR7-negative TemRA cells. This rearrangement joins TRBV15 to TRBJ1-1; weak D call: TRBD1 (5 bases). CDR3 residues: CATSRMGDPEAFF. CDR3 coding DNA: TGTGCCACCAGCAGAATGGGGGACCCTGAAGCTTTCTTT.